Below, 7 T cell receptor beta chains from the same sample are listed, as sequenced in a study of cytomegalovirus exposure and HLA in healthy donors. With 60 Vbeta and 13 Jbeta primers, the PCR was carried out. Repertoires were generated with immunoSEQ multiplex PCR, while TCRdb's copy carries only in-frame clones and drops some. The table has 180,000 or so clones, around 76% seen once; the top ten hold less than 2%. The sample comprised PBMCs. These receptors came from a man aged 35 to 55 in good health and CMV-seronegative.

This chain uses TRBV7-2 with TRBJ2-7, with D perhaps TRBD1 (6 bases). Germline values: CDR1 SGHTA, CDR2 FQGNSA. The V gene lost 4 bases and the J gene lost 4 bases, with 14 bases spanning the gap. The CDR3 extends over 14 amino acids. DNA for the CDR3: TGTGCCAGCAGCTCTCCGGGACACCCATACGAGCAGTACTTC. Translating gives CASSSPGHPYEQYF.

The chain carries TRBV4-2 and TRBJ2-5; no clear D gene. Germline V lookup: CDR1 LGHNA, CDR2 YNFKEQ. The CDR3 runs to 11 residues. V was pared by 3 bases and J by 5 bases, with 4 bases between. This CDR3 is CASSHRETQYF. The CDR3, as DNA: TGTGCCAGCAGCCATCGGGAGACCCAGTACTTC.

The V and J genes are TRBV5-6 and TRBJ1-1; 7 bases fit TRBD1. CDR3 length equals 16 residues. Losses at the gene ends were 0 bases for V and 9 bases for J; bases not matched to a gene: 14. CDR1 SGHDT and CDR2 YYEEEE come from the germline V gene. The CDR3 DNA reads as TGTGCCAGCAGCTTGGCAGGGGGTGTCCCGATGTGGAAAGCTTTCTTT. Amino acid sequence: CASSLAGGVPMWKAFF.

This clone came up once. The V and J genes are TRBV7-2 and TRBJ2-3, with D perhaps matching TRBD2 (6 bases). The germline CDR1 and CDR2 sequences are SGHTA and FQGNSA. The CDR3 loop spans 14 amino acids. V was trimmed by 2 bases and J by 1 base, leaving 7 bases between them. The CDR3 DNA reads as TGTGCCAGCAGCTTATTAGCGGGCACAGATACGCAGTATTTT. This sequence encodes CASSLLAGTDTQYF. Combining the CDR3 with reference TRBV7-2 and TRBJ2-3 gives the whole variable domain GAGVSQSPSNKVTEKGKDVELRCDPISGHTALYWYRQSLGQGLEFLIYFQGNSAPDKSGLPSDRFSAERTGGSVSTLTIQRTQQEDSAVYLCASSLLAGTDTQYFGPGTRLTVL.

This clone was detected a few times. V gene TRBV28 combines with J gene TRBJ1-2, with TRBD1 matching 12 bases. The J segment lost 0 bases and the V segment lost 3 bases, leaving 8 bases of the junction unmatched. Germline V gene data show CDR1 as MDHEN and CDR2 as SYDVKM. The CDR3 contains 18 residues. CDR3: CASSLRGTGGTANYGYTF. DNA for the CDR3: TGTGCCAGCAGTTTGCGAGGGACAGGGGGCACCGCTAACTATGGCTACACCTTC.

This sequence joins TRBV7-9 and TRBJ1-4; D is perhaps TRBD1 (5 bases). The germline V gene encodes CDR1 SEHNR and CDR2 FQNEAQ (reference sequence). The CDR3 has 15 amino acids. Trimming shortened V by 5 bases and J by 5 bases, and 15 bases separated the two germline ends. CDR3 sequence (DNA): TGTGCCAGCAGCCGGGGGTCTTCAGGAAATGAAAAACTGTTTTTT. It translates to CASSRGSSGNEKLFF. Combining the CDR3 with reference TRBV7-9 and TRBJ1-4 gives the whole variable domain DTGVSQNPRHKITKRGQNVTFRCDPISEHNRLYWYRQTLGQGPEFLTYFQNEAQLEKSRLLSDRFSAERPKGSFSTLEIQRTEQGDSAMYLCASSRGSSGNEKLFFGSGTQLSVL.

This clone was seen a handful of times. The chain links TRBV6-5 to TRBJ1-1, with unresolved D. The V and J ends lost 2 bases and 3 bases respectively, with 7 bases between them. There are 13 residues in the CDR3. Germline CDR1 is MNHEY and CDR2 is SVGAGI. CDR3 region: CASSYEEYTEAFF. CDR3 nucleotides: TGTGCCAGCAGTTACGAGGAATACACTGAAGCTTTCTTT.